Each of the 15 T cell receptor beta chains below was sequenced from the same sample in a study of regulatory T cells in long-lasting Graves disease. Arm-PCR of CDR3 regions and iRepertoire HTBI primers were the basis on which TCR beta libraries were built. TCRdb re-derived calls from the multiplex PCR reads in MiXCR, one entry per CDR3 protein. The sample shows about 500,000 distinct CDR3 sequences, under 20% of them seen only once. As for time point: newly diagnosed GD, antithyroid drugs for less than 3 months. From PBMCs, RNA was extracted and then used to make the TCR library. This same sample was also taken into another study, of T cells in Graves' hyperthyroidism and ophthalmopathy.

Sequenced here: peripheral blood mononuclear cells (PBMCs), sampled at new diagnosis, from a patient treated with antithyroid drugs. All receptors derive from a man aged 35-49 years with Graves disease.

The CDR3 bases are TGTGCCAGCAGCTCAACCGGGACCTATAATTCACCCCTCCACTTT. Its protein product is CASSSTGTYNSPLHF. V is TRBV7-2 and J is TRBJ1-6; unclear D gene. V lost 4 bases and J lost 2, with 9 bases in between. This CDR3 contains 15 residues. The germline V gene encodes CDR1 SGHTA and CDR2 FQGNSA.

This clonotype was picked up many times. The rearrangement links TRBV28 to TRBJ2-7; 11 nucleotides line up with TRBD2. This CDR3 has 16 amino acids. Germline V gene sequence: CDR1 MDHEN, CDR2 SYDVKM. After removal of 2 bases from V and 6 bases from J, the junction contained 9 bases not matched to a gene. The CDR3 bases are TGTGCCAGCAGTTTAATTGTTGGAGGGACTAGCGGCGAGCAGTACTTC. Protein sequence: CASSLIVGGTSGEQYF.

Turning to this clonotype: Given a much more abundant clone one base away, this may be a read error. The rearrangement joins TRBV28 to TRBJ1-1; unclear D gene. CDR3 size: 13 residues. Germline CDR1 MDHEN, CDR2 SYDVKM. The CDR3 coding sequence is TGTGCCAACAGTTTTAGCCGGACCTTGGAAGCTTTCTTT. It encodes CANSFSRTLEAFF.

This clonotype was picked up one time. The V gene is TRBV28, the J gene TRBJ1-2; 11 bases are a match to TRBD1. J gave up 4 bases and V 7 bases, and 8 bases lay outside the gene matches. The germline gives CDR1 MDHEN, CDR2 SYDVKM. This CDR3 comprises 15 residues. In DNA form, the CDR3 reads TGTGCCAGCATCTACAGCGGGACAGGGGGCTATGGCTACACCTTC. This sequence encodes CASIYSGTGGYGYTF.

There are many counts of this clonotype. V gene TRBV5-1 combines with J gene TRBJ2-7, with D unclear. CDR1 and CDR2 (germline): SGHRS, YFSETQ. V lost 0 bases and J lost 0, with 7 bases in between. The CDR3 sequence is 14 residues long. CDR3 sequence (DNA): TGCGCCAGCAGCTTGGACCTGAGCTCCTACGAGCAGTACTTC. The encoded protein is CASSLDLSSYEQYF. Filled out from reference TRBV5-1 and TRBJ2-7, the complete variable domain reads KAGVTQTPRYLIKTRGQQVTLSCSPISGHRSVSWYQQTPGQGLQFLFEYFSETQRNKGNFPGRFSGRQFSNSRSEMNVSTLELGDSALYLCASSLDLSSYEQYFGPGTRLTVT.

The chain is built from TRBV4-1 and TRBJ1-4; D unresolved. V lost 0 bases, J lost 3 bases, and 8 bases lay in between. The CDR3 has 15 amino acids. Germline V gene lookup returns CDR1 MGHRA and CDR2 YSYEKL. Written as DNA, the CDR3 is TGCGCCAGCAGCCAAGAGGGGAGGGCTAATGAAAAACTGTTTTTT. Translation gives CASSQEGRANEKLFF.

Points on this clonotype: This may arise from a read error, as a much more abundant clone is one base away. The rearrangement joins TRBV5-1 to TRBJ2-7; TRBD2 agrees at 8 bases. This CDR3 region has 15 residues. Germline CDR1 and CDR2: SGHRS and YFSETQ. The CDR3 here is CASSLEGLDLYGQYF. The CDR3 DNA follows: TGCGCCAGCAGCTTGGAGGGACTAGACCTCTACGGGCAGTACTTC.

Details on this clonotype: A much larger clone is a single base away; this may be a read error. This chain connects TRBV29-1 to TRBJ1-2; tentatively, D is TRBD1 (5 bases). This CDR3 contains 13 residues. Per the germline V gene, CDR1 is SQVTM and CDR2 is ANQGSEA. In nucleotides, the CDR3 is TGCAGCGTTGACGGTAACAGGAACTATAGCTACACCTTC. Its protein product is CSVDGNRNYSYTF.

Many counts were recorded for this clonotype. This chain uses TRBV20-1 with TRBJ2-5, with a tentative D call TRBD2 (5 bases). Germline V CDR1 and CDR2: DFQATT, SNEGSKA (reference sequence). The CDR3 extends over 13 amino acids. The V gene lost 4 bases and the J gene lost 6 bases, with 15 bases spanning the gap. CDR3 residues: CSATRGGEQTQYF. CDR3 nucleotide sequence: TGCAGTGCTACCCGGGGTGGGGAACAGACCCAGTACTTC.

In this sample, this clonotype turned up a few times. V and J are TRBV27 and TRBJ2-3; the match to TRBD1 covers 10 bases. Unmatched junction bases numbered 12, after V lost 10 bases and J lost 5 bases. This CDR3 spans 15 amino acids. Germline V gene sequence: CDR1 MNHEY, CDR2 SMNVEV (reference sequence). CDR3 coding DNA: TGTGCCAACCGACGACTGGACAGGGGGATAGATACGCAGTATTTT. It codes for CANRRLDRGIDTQYF.

This clonotype was observed a few times. The chain has TRBV20-1 and TRBJ2-3; 7 positions agree with TRBD2. The CDR3 has 17 amino acids. The V gene end was trimmed by 2 bases and the J gene end by 0 bases; junction bases not matched to a gene: 11. Per germline, CDR1 DFQATT and CDR2 SNEGSKA (reference sequence). CDR3 amino acids: CSARYGGRLISTDTQYF. For the CDR3, the DNA is TGCAGTGCTAGATATGGCGGGAGACTAATTAGCACAGATACGCAGTATTTT.

This clonotype has ten or more counts. The chain recombines TRBV2 with TRBJ1-1; possibly TRBD1 for D (6 bases). The CDR3 runs 14 residues. Trimming removed 2 bases at V and 0 bases at J, with 7 bases between. In germline, CDR1 is SNHLY, CDR2 FYNNEI. CDR3 sequence: CASSESGVNTEAFF. The DNA of the CDR3 is TGTGCCAGCAGTGAATCAGGGGTGAACACTGAAGCTTTCTTT.

This clonotype was counted many times. The chain has TRBV20-1 and TRBJ2-5, with a possible D match to TRBD2 (5 bases). CDR1 DFQATT and CDR2 SNEGSKA come from the germline V gene (reference sequence). The ends were cut back, 0 bases at V and 2 bases at J, with 13 bases in the middle. The CDR3 totals 15 residues. CDR3 region: CSARDMRAEQETQYF. The CDR3 DNA follows: TGCAGTGCTAGAGATATGCGAGCGGAGCAAGAGACCCAGTACTTC.

Comment on this clonotype: This may be a read error, as it is one base from a much larger clone. V usage is TRBV2 and J usage is TRBJ2-5; 7 bases fit TRBD1. Germline CDR1 is SNHLY and CDR2 is FYNNEI. This CDR3 contains 15 residues. CDR3 nucleotide sequence: TGTGCCAGCTCACCACCGATGACAGGGCAAGAGACCCGGTACTTC. It yields the protein CASSPPMTGQETRYF.

The J gene is TRBJ2-2, the V gene TRBV29-1; 9 bases fit TRBD1. The CDR3 consists of 14 residues. Germline CDR1 SQVTM, CDR2 ANQGSEA. The J segment lost 10 bases and the V segment lost 5 bases, leaving 11 bases of the junction unmatched. DNA for the CDR3: TGCAGCGTTACCGGGACAGGGTCTCAAGAGGAGCTGTTTTTT. This sequence encodes CSVTGTGSQEELFF.